This is a list of T cell receptor beta chains from one sample in a study of cytomegalovirus exposure and HLA in healthy donors. Generated by immunoSEQ multiplex PCR, the TCRdb table keeps only in-frame clones and is missing some. The repertoire holds 80,000 to 100,000 clones, with 75% to 85% as singletons. The sample was PBMCs. These receptor sequences come from a man aged 18 to 35 in good health and CMV-seropositive. Both conserved end residues are part of each CDR3. A D gene is named only where the DNA matches it firmly. The listing skips clone size in some rows; elsewhere it reads once, few, many or a size class.

v_call: TRBV27
cdr3_length: 15
j_call: TRBJ1-4
d_call: .
clone_size: few
cdr3_nt: TGTGCCAGCAGTACGCGGGGACGGATTAATGAAAAACTGTTTTTT
cdr3_aa: CASSTRGRINEKLFF

v_call: TRBV10-3
cdr3_length: 11
j_call: TRBJ1-5
d_call: TRBD1
clone_size: .
cdr3_nt: TGTGCCTCAACGTCAGGGGGCCGACCGCATTTT
cdr3_aa: CASTSGGRPHF

v_call: TRBV27
cdr3_length: 15
j_call: TRBJ2-7
d_call: TRBD1
clone_size: .
cdr3_nt: TGTGCCAGCAGTTTAATAGGACAGGGGTCCTACGAGCAGTACTTC
cdr3_aa: CASSLIGQGSYEQYF

v_call: TRBV6-1
cdr3_length: 13
j_call: TRBJ2-5
d_call: TRBD2
clone_size: .
cdr3_nt: TGTGCCAGCAGAGGCGGGAGCCAAGAGACCCAGTACTTC
cdr3_aa: CASRGGSQETQYF

v_call: TRBV10-3
cdr3_length: 14
j_call: TRBJ1-1
d_call: .
clone_size: .
cdr3_nt: TGTGCCATCAGTGAGACCGACAGATGGACTGAAGCTTTCTTT
cdr3_aa: CAISETDRWTEAFF

v_call: TRBV6-5
cdr3_length: 14
j_call: TRBJ2-2
d_call: .
clone_size: .
cdr3_nt: TGTGCCAGCAGTTACGGGGCGGACACCGGGGAGCTGTTTTTT
cdr3_aa: CASSYGADTGELFF

v_call: TRBV30
cdr3_length: 12
j_call: TRBJ1-1
d_call: .
clone_size: .
cdr3_nt: TGTGCCTGGATTCCCCGGAGGACTGAAGCTTTCTTT
cdr3_aa: CAWIPRRTEAFF

v_call: TRBV30
cdr3_length: 16
j_call: TRBJ1-4
d_call: .
clone_size: .
cdr3_nt: TGTGCCTGGAGTGTACTCGGGAGCGTTGGGAATGAAAAACTGTTTTTT
cdr3_aa: CAWSVLGSVGNEKLFF

v_call: TRBV10-3
cdr3_length: 16
j_call: TRBJ2-1
d_call: .
clone_size: .
cdr3_nt: TGTGCCATCAGCACCGTTCTAGCGAGCTCCTACAATGAGCAGTTCTTC
cdr3_aa: CAISTVLASSYNEQFF

v_call: TRBV6-6
cdr3_length: 15
j_call: TRBJ2-4
d_call: .
clone_size: .
cdr3_nt: TGTGCCAGCAGTTACTCGAAGGGGGTGGAAAACATTCAGTACTTC
cdr3_aa: CASSYSKGVENIQYF

v_call: TRBV27
cdr3_length: 13
j_call: TRBJ1-2
d_call: TRBD1
clone_size: few
cdr3_nt: TGTGCCAGCGCTAGGACAGGGCCGTATGGCTACACCTTC
cdr3_aa: CASARTGPYGYTF

v_call: TRBV2
cdr3_length: 15
j_call: TRBJ2-5
d_call: TRBD2
clone_size: .
cdr3_nt: TGTGCCAGCAGTACTCTTCAGCGGGGGGAAGAGACCCAGTACTTC
cdr3_aa: CASSTLQRGEETQYF

v_call: TRBV6-5
cdr3_length: 13
j_call: TRBJ1-1
d_call: TRBD1
clone_size: .
cdr3_nt: TGTGCCAGTATTCCGGGACAGGGGACTGAAGCTTTCTTT
cdr3_aa: CASIPGQGTEAFF

v_call: TRBV18
cdr3_length: 15
j_call: TRBJ2-7
d_call: TRBD1
clone_size: .
cdr3_nt: TGTGCCAGCTCACCTTGGACAGGGGGTATCTACGAGCAGTACTTC
cdr3_aa: CASSPWTGGIYEQYF

v_call: TRBV10-3
cdr3_length: 15
j_call: TRBJ2-2
d_call: TRBD1
clone_size: .
cdr3_nt: TGTGCCATCTACGCGGGACAGGGTTACACCGGGGAGCTGTTTTTT
cdr3_aa: CAIYAGQGYTGELFF

v_call: TRBV10-3
cdr3_length: 14
j_call: TRBJ2-2
d_call: .
clone_size: .
cdr3_nt: TGTGCCATCAGTGAGGGACTCTACACCGGGGAGCTGTTTTTT
cdr3_aa: CAISEGLYTGELFF

v_call: TRBV18
cdr3_length: 14
j_call: TRBJ1-1
d_call: .
clone_size: .
cdr3_nt: TGTGCCAGCTCACCATGGGCAGGGGACACTGAAGCTTTCTTT
cdr3_aa: CASSPWAGDTEAFF

v_call: TRBV19
cdr3_length: 15
j_call: TRBJ2-4
d_call: TRBD1
clone_size: .
cdr3_nt: TGTGCCAGTACTCAACAGGGGTGGACCAAAAACATTCAGTACTTC
cdr3_aa: CASTQQGWTKNIQYF

v_call: TRBV6-1
cdr3_length: 15
j_call: TRBJ1-5
d_call: .
clone_size: .
cdr3_nt: TGTGCCAGCACTAACCACGTGGACAAAGTCCAGCCCCAGCATTTT
cdr3_aa: CASTNHVDKVQPQHF

v_call: TRBV7-6
cdr3_length: 15
j_call: TRBJ2-3
d_call: TRBD1
clone_size: .
cdr3_nt: TGTGCCAGCAGCTTAGGGTGGACAGGATCAGATACGCAGTATTTT
cdr3_aa: CASSLGWTGSDTQYF

v_call: TRBV19
cdr3_length: 15
j_call: TRBJ1-3
d_call: .
clone_size: .
cdr3_nt: TGTGCCAGTAGTATTGGTTCAGACTCTGGAAACACCATATATTTT
cdr3_aa: CASSIGSDSGNTIYF

v_call: TRBV28
cdr3_length: 16
j_call: TRBJ2-2
d_call: TRBD2
clone_size: .
cdr3_nt: TGTGCCAGCAGTTTATCCGGACTAGTAGGCACCGGGGAGCTGTTTTTT
cdr3_aa: CASSLSGLVGTGELFF

v_call: TRBV2
cdr3_length: 14
j_call: TRBJ2-3
d_call: TRBD1
clone_size: once
cdr3_nt: TGTGCCATCGAGGACAGGCGGAGAGCAGATACGCAGTATTTT
cdr3_aa: CAIEDRRRADTQYF

v_call: TRBV5-1
cdr3_length: 15
j_call: TRBJ1-2
d_call: .
clone_size: .
cdr3_nt: TGCGCCAGCAGCCCCCCAGGTGGGCAGTCGGATGGCTACACCTTC
cdr3_aa: CASSPPGGQSDGYTF

v_call: TRBV11-2
cdr3_length: 13
j_call: TRBJ1-4
d_call: TRBD1
clone_size: .
cdr3_nt: TGTGCCAGCAGCTCGATTACAGGGGGAAAACTGTTTTTT
cdr3_aa: CASSSITGGKLFF

v_call: TRBV7-8
cdr3_length: 14
j_call: TRBJ2-7
d_call: TRBD1
clone_size: .
cdr3_nt: TGTGCCAGCAGCTTAGGTGGACAGGCATACGAGCAGTACTTC
cdr3_aa: CASSLGGQAYEQYF

v_call: TRBV5-4
cdr3_length: 11
j_call: TRBJ1-2
d_call: .
clone_size: .
cdr3_nt: TGTGCCAGCAGCCTGTACTATGGCTACACCTTC
cdr3_aa: CASSLYYGYTF

v_call: TRBV27
cdr3_length: 15
j_call: TRBJ1-6
d_call: .
clone_size: .
cdr3_nt: TGTGCCAGCAATCCGGACAGAACCTATAATTCACCCCTCCACTTT
cdr3_aa: CASNPDRTYNSPLHF

v_call: TRBV18
cdr3_length: 19
j_call: TRBJ1-3
d_call: TRBD1
clone_size: .
cdr3_nt: TGTGCCAGCTCACCACCGAGTTCGGGGACAGGCCACTCTGGAAACACCATATATTTT
cdr3_aa: CASSPPSSGTGHSGNTIYF

v_call: TRBV14
cdr3_length: 15
j_call: TRBJ1-2
d_call: TRBD1
clone_size: .
cdr3_nt: TGTGCCAGCAGCCAAGTAGATTTACAGGGGAATGGCTACACCTTC
cdr3_aa: CASSQVDLQGNGYTF

v_call: TRBV30
cdr3_length: 15
j_call: TRBJ2-2
d_call: TRBD1
clone_size: .
cdr3_nt: TGTGCCTGGGGGTTACCGGACAGGGTGAGCGGGGAGCTGTTTTTT
cdr3_aa: CAWGLPDRVSGELFF

v_call: TRBV7-2
cdr3_length: 14
j_call: TRBJ1-6
d_call: .
clone_size: .
cdr3_nt: TGTGCCAGCAGCGGCGGGACTCTCAATTCACCCCTCCACTTT
cdr3_aa: CASSGGTLNSPLHF

v_call: TRBV9
cdr3_length: 15
j_call: TRBJ2-1
d_call: .
clone_size: .
cdr3_nt: TGTGCCAGCAGCTTCGGAGGGACCCCGGGCAATGAGCAGTTCTTC
cdr3_aa: CASSFGGTPGNEQFF

v_call: TRBV2
cdr3_length: 18
j_call: TRBJ2-6
d_call: TRBD1
clone_size: .
cdr3_nt: TGTGCCAGCAGAGCTCCGGGACAGGGGGCGTCTGGGGCCAACGTCCTGACTTTC
cdr3_aa: CASRAPGQGASGANVLTF

v_call: TRBV5-4
cdr3_length: 12
j_call: TRBJ1-1
d_call: .
clone_size: few
cdr3_nt: TGTGCCAGCGGTAGAATAGGGGCTGAAGCTTTCTTT
cdr3_aa: CASGRIGAEAFF

v_call: TRBV6-6
cdr3_length: 14
j_call: TRBJ1-3
d_call: .
clone_size: .
cdr3_nt: TGTGCCAGCGTAGACAGAGACTCTGGAAACACCATATATTTT
cdr3_aa: CASVDRDSGNTIYF

v_call: TRBV5-1
cdr3_length: 16
j_call: TRBJ2-7
d_call: TRBD2
clone_size: .
cdr3_nt: TGCGCCAGCAGCTTGGGGACTAGCGGGGGGGCCCACGAGCAGTACTTC
cdr3_aa: CASSLGTSGGAHEQYF

v_call: TRBV7-6
cdr3_length: 13
j_call: TRBJ2-2
d_call: TRBD2
clone_size: few
cdr3_nt: TGTGCCAGCGGGACTAGTAGTACCGGGGAGCTGTTTTTT
cdr3_aa: CASGTSSTGELFF

v_call: TRBV6-1
cdr3_length: 12
j_call: TRBJ1-6
d_call: .
clone_size: .
cdr3_nt: TGTGCCAGCAGTCAGGCCCGCTCACCCCTCCACTTT
cdr3_aa: CASSQARSPLHF

v_call: TRBV6-5
cdr3_length: 15
j_call: TRBJ1-3
d_call: .
clone_size: .
cdr3_nt: TGTGCCAGCAGTTACAACGGACAGCTCGGAAACACCATATATTTT
cdr3_aa: CASSYNGQLGNTIYF

v_call: TRBV19
cdr3_length: 13
j_call: TRBJ1-2
d_call: TRBD1
clone_size: few
cdr3_nt: TGTGCCAGTAGTGGACAGGGTAACTATGGCTACACCTTC
cdr3_aa: CASSGQGNYGYTF

v_call: TRBV5-4
cdr3_length: 12
j_call: TRBJ1-5
d_call: .
clone_size: .
cdr3_nt: TGTGCCAGCAGTAAGGTCGGGCAGCCCCAGCATTTT
cdr3_aa: CASSKVGQPQHF